This T cell receptor (beta chain) was recovered during a study of cytomegalovirus exposure and HLA in healthy donors (dated by TCRdb to the late 2010s). About the study as a whole: An earlier analysis of roughly 500 of the donors reported 250 to 300 Gb of sequence data and about 120 million unique TCR beta sequences obtained from around 190 million T cells. Because of strong linkage in the cohort, a few DR-DQ haplotypes were treated as single units for association and clustering. The study aimed to test whether cataloging public T cell receptors could reveal signatures of past pathogen exposure. A later genetic analysis took genome-wide SNP genotypes for about three fifths of the 666 donors and used that subset as a discovery cohort. The number of typed donors differed by locus: about 620-640 for A, B, C, DRB1 and DQB1; 500 to 550 for DQA1; over 600 for DPA1; and 400 to 480 for DPB1. Among the roughly 400 genotyped donors, about 83% belonged to the genetic ancestry cluster associated with self-reported Caucasian donors. In a later analysis, previously published TCR beta repertoires from 600 to 850 donors were re-analyzed and high-resolution HLA genotyping was added so that TCR occurrence patterns could be studied. To decide whether each TCR beta V gene segment behaved as functional or pseudogenic, an earlier analysis of approximately 620 of the donors relied on high-throughput TCR beta sequencing. All discovery cohort repertoires had been generated using a single sequencing platform. Donor age, sex, ethnicity and CMV serostatus were compiled alongside the repertoire data. The T cell repertoires of 666 subjects were profiled by immunosequencing and related to cytomegalovirus serostatus. The study combined high-throughput TCR immunosequencing, statistical association of individual TCRs with disease status, and machine learning to predict cytomegalovirus infection status. About 300 gigabases of sequencing data and approximately 85 million unique TCR sequences were included in an early release covering roughly 700 HLA-typed donors. Along with the roughly 670-subject first cohort, a separate validation cohort of over 90 different subjects was used. Both class I and class II loci were covered by HLA typing, at four-digit resolution. Among 398 genotyped donors of the cohort, an average of approximately 250,000 unique TCR beta nucleotide sequences were sequenced per donor, roughly a sixth of them non-productive. Rather than using new phenotypic data, the later analysis identified candidate immune exposures from TCR beta sequences and from how often those sequences occurred across donors.

The cohort comprised approximately 700 healthy bone marrow donors. At the time of sampling, every cohort member was nominally healthy, though immune exposures that went unrecorded were likely present. The donor tested CMV seropositive, placing the donor among the 289 seropositive members of the cohort. A peripheral blood sample was collected from each donor, and TCR beta sequencing was performed on peripheral blood mononuclear cells. The Qiagen DNeasy Blood Extraction Kit was used to extract genomic DNA from the blood cell samples. The CDR3 runs 14 amino acids, cysteine and phenylalanine included. The only DNA kept is the CDR3, 42 bases in frame from the first base. CDR1 and CDR2, looked up from the germline V gene, are SGHRS and YFSETQ. V was cut back by 0 bases and J by 3 bases, leaving a gap of 8 bases between them. The receptor library was made with the immunoSEQ multiplex PCR assay. For the multiplex PCR, a mixture combining 60 forward primers for TCR Vbeta segments and 13 reverse primers for TCR Jbeta segments was used. A multiplex PCR assay on genomic DNA amplified the CDR3 region of rearranged TCR beta genes. On the Illumina HiSeq System, the amplified TCR beta libraries were sequenced as 87-base-pair reads. The paper's processing steps were these. A later analysis tallied around 82 million unique TCR beta chains across the 550 to 850 repertoires, and some 12 million of those chains were shared by two or more donors. A nearest-neighbor algorithm error-corrected the raw reads and collapsed the reads into unique sequences, merging closely related sequences to remove PCR and sequencing errors. CDR3 sequences were aligned to IMGT reference sequences to assign V, D and J gene segments. For a sequence to be retained, at least a six-nucleotide match to both a V gene segment and a J gene segment was required. Rearrangements were called productive when the CDR3 lacked stop codons and stayed in frame with V and J; all others were non-productive. Following IMGT convention, CDR3 was defined as the stretch from the second conserved V-encoded cysteine to the conserved J-encoded phenylalanine. Sequences without an unambiguous match to a single V gene segment were excluded from the earlier analysis of approximately 560 of the donors. An earlier analysis of approximately 590 of the donors classified V segments as functional when productive rearrangements were above 56.7% and as segregating when the standard deviation between donors was above 5%. A statistical classification framework was built to diagnose cytomegalovirus status from the catalog of TCR beta chain sequences. A later analysis assigned V and J genes by comparing TCR nucleotide sequences with IMGT/GENE-DB human TR gene sequences. The TCRdist pipeline was used in a later analysis to assign CDR3 sequences and most-parsimonious VDJ recombination scenarios. In a later analysis, each TCR beta chain was defined by its CDR3 amino acid sequence together with its V-gene family, and reads lacking a unique V-gene family were excluded. To address suspected cross-contamination and a sequencing artifact, a later analysis removed 592 highly shared, low-generation-probability nucleotide sequences. A later analysis calculated a clonal expansion index for each public chain from normalized within-repertoire ranks of inferred template counts. A later analysis computed generation probabilities with a VDJ recombination model fitted to out-of-frame rearrangements, and checked the results against IGoR. A later analysis scored TCR-TCR, TCR-HLA and TCR-CMV co-occurrence with hypergeometric tests, applying a repertoire-size bias correction to TCR pairs. False discovery rates were estimated in a later analysis by permuting HLA or CMV assignments 20 times. In a later analysis, co-occurring TCRs were grouped with DBSCAN, and TCRdist sequence similarity was added when clustering was performed within HLA-allele-positive subsets. Repertoires with fewer than 30,000 or more than 120,000 public chains were left out of co-occurrence clustering, as were five repertoires with anomalous nucleotide sharing. TCRdb took over this immuneACCESS table, retaining in-frame rearrangements with V and J assigned. Such tables are incomplete; in checked studies, under half of the missing clones stem from an unresolved V gene, and the remainder is unexplained. Clone size and V and J calls were adopted from that table, with D and trimming inferred from the DNA. The table for this sample lists about 140,000 clones; 75% to 80% of them were counted only once. 2% to 2.5% of the sample rests with the top ten.

Note on this clone: No antigen is known for it. No much larger clone exists at a distance of one base, and base qualities are not known.

General conclusions and limits of the study: The classifier was reported to diagnose cytomegalovirus status with high specificity and sensitivity in both the original and validation cohorts. According to a later analysis, parvovirus B19, influenza, CMV and Epstein-Barr virus appeared linked to several top co-occurrence clusters. Because HLA typing was missing for some donors at each locus, association tests included only the typed subset. In a later genetic analysis, fewer N-insertions in productive TCRs were reported among donors in an Asian-associated ancestry cluster than the roughly 700-donor mean. The earlier analysis of nearly 600 of the donors excluded seventeen rarely observed V segments, including chromosome 9 orphons, because counts were too low. Specific HLA alleles were associated with roughly 16,000 TCR beta sequences at a false discovery rate of 0.05 in a later analysis. Broadly in line with IMGT annotations, most TCR beta V segments showed up in productive rearrangements about 87% or about 30% of the time in an earlier analysis of about 500 of the donors. Some IMGT-functional V segments, including TRBV6-2 and TRBV6-3, could not be distinguished by the 87-base-pair reads and were therefore excluded. A further reported finding was that TCR beta sequences accurately predicted the HLA-A and HLA-B alleles for most subjects in the first cohort. Roughly uniform sequencing depth across donors was assumed in presence/absence analyses, although this assumption may not hold. According to a later analysis, TCR association rates differed among HLA loci, with DRB1 alleles showing the most associated TCRs and HLA-C alleles showing the fewest. Correlated functional status among segregating V segments might be attributable to linkage disequilibrium, but an unknown experimental factor could not be ruled out. A cluster of highly shared sequence variants was judged likely to be a technical artifact of the sequencing pipeline. When HLA alleles, especially DR and DQ, strongly co-occurred, attributing TCR associations to individual alleles was difficult. Most TCR sequences were observed very rarely across donors, whereas some public TCRs were present in many individuals. A later analysis found that HLA-associated TCR beta chains were more clonally expanded and had lower generation probabilities than equally common non-associated chains. The only immune exposure information available for the cohort was CMV serostatus. In this cohort, only TCR beta chains were sequenced, and detectable features were limited by the absence of alpha or paired-chain data. The authors suggested that the approach could potentially be extended to other disease states and immunological phenotypes. A few of the identified cytomegalovirus-associated TCR beta chains were confirmed in vitro to be specific for cytomegalovirus antigens. The study gave a list of 150 to 200 TCR beta chains associated with cytomegalovirus. In a later genetic analysis, a missense DCLRE1C variant was associated with V-gene and J-gene trimming of TCR beta chains, and the association was replicated in an independent cohort. In a later analysis, most CMV-associated TCR beta chains were found to appear HLA-restricted, with HLA associations seemingly driven largely by CMV exposure.

The V and J genes are TRBV5-1 and TRBJ2-3, and the D gene may be TRBD2, 6 bases matching. Sequenced input: PBMCs. This TCR came from a woman younger than 30 in good health and CMV-seropositive. The DNA reads TGCGCCAGCAGCTTGGAACGGGGGACAGATACGCAGTATTTT. Its product reads: CASSLERGTDTQYF.